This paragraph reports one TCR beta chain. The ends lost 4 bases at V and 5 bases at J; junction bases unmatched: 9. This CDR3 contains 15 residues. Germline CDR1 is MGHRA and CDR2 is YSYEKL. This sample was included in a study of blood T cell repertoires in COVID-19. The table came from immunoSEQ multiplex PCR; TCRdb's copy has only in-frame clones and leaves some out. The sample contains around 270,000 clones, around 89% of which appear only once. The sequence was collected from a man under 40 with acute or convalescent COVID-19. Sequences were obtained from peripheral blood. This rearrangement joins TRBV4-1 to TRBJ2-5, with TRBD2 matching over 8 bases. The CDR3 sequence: CASSPSSGFWETQYF. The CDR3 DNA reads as TGCGCCAGCAGCCCGTCTAGCGGGTTCTGGGAGACCCAGTACTTC.